This passage covers 23 T cell receptor beta chains from one sample sequenced in a study of response to subunit inactivated influenza vaccine. TCRdb passed the RT-PCR reads through MiXCR, listing each CDR3 protein once. The table has over 150,000 distinct CDR3 sequences, about an eighth seen once. Specimen: CD8+ T cells sorted from PBMCs, collected about 5 days after vaccination. The receptors here all came from a man aged 50-59 years who received an inactivated influenza vaccine.

This clonotype was seen a handful of times. The chain uses TRBV11-2 and TRBJ2-3; D is possibly TRBD1 or TRBD2 (5 bases each). The V gene's germline CDR1 is SGHAT and CDR2 FQNNGV. V was cut by 2 bases and J by 1 base, with 13 bases left in between. CDR3 length equals 16 residues. The CDR3 DNA sequence: TGTGCCAGCAGCTTATGGGTGGGGCGGGGCACAGATACGCAGTATTTT. It encodes CASSLWVGRGTDTQYF.

V usage is TRBV30 and J usage is TRBJ2-7, with D unresolved. Trimming cost V 1 base and J 2 bases, with 9 bases left between them. This CDR3 contains 13 residues. CDR1 and CDR2 from the germline V gene are GTSNPN and SVGIG (reference sequence). The CDR3 DNA follows: TGTGCCTGGAGTGATGGGCCACCCTACGAGCAGTACTTC. Amino acid sequence: CAWSDGPPYEQYF.

The chain has TRBV28 and TRBJ1-1, with D uncertain. CDR3 length: 13 amino acids. Germline V gene lookup returns CDR1 MDHEN and CDR2 SYDVKM. V was clipped by 4 bases and J by 5 bases, with 11 bases between them. The CDR3 loop is CASSSLGRTEAFF. Written as DNA, the CDR3 is TGTGCCAGCAGTTCTCTAGGGCGTACTGAAGCTTTCTTT.

This clonotype was observed a few times. The CDR3 spells CASSRGQWLQPQHF. In nucleotides, the CDR3 is TGTGCCAGCAGCCGTGGACAGTGGCTACAGCCCCAGCATTTT. V is TRBV28 and J is TRBJ1-5, with D perhaps TRBD1 (6 bases). From germline, CDR1 is MDHEN and CDR2 SYDVKM. The CDR3 spans 14 residues. Deletions cut 6 bases from V and 7 bases from J, with 16 bases between.

The rearrangement links TRBV29-1 to TRBJ2-7; no reliable D call. Germline V lookup: CDR1 SQVTM, CDR2 ANQGSEA. This CDR3 is built from 13 residues. The V end was cut by 0 bases, the J end by 3 bases, with 9 bases between. The CDR3 loop is CSVEDQRSYEQYF. Here the CDR3 DNA reads TGCAGCGTTGAAGATCAGCGCAGCTACGAGCAGTACTTC.

This chain joins TRBV5-8 and TRBJ2-1; perhaps TRBD1 as D (6 bases). The CDR3 has 11 residues. CDR1 and CDR2 from the germline V gene are SGHTS and YDEGEE. V shed 5 bases and J shed 10 bases, with 10 bases lying between them. The CDR3, as DNA: TGTGCCAGCAGAACAGGGTTGGAGCAGTTCTTC. It specifies CASRTGLEQFF.

This clonotype came up many times. This chain joins TRBV7-8 and TRBJ1-5; D unresolved. The CDR3 extends over 15 amino acids. Germline CDR1 reads SGHVS; CDR2 reads FQNEAQ. Trimming took 1 base from V and 3 from J, leaving 10 bases between them. The CDR3 here is CASSLGAAPNQPQHF. The CDR3 DNA follows: TGTGCCAGCAGCTTAGGTGCAGCACCCAATCAGCCCCAGCATTTT.

This clonotype was detected ten times or more. This chain connects TRBV5-1 to TRBJ2-2, with D maybe TRBD2 (6 bases). V was cut by 0 bases and J by 2 bases, with 11 bases left in between. The CDR3 is 16 residues long. Germline V CDR1 and CDR2: SGHRS, YFSETQ. The CDR3 DNA follows: TGCGCCAGCAGCTTGGTTCTAGCGCAAAACACCGGGGAGCTGTTTTTT. The encoded protein is CASSLVLAQNTGELFF.

This chain uses TRBV4-2 with TRBJ1-1; a possible D gene is TRBD1 (5 bases). This CDR3 contains 17 residues. Germline V gives CDR1 LGHNA, CDR2 YNFKEQ. V lost 4 bases and J lost 0, with 18 bases in between. CDR3: CASSPTVNRLMNTEAFF. CDR3 in DNA: TGTGCCAGCAGCCCCACTGTTAACAGGCTCATGAACACTGAAGCTTTCTTT.

This chain links TRBV6-1 with TRBJ2-1; 7 nucleotides line up with TRBD2. Germline V gene data show CDR1 as MNHNS and CDR2 as SASEGT. This CDR3 is built from 18 residues. V was pared by 4 bases and J by 7 bases, with 19 bases of the junction left unmatched. CDR3 protein: CASSGKKPLSGLDNEQFF. In DNA, the CDR3 is TGTGCCAGCAGTGGAAAGAAGCCCCTTAGCGGGTTGGATAATGAGCAGTTCTTC.

This clonotype was observed a handful of times. This chain joins TRBV24-1 and TRBJ2-2, with 10 positions matching TRBD2. This CDR3 is built from 16 residues. In germline, CDR1 is KGHDR, CDR2 SFDVKD. Germline trimming cut 5 bases from V and 0 bases from J; bases unmatched to any gene: 2. In DNA form, the CDR3 reads TGTGCCACCAGTGCACTAGCGGGGACGAACACCGGGGAGCTGTTTTTT. Residues: CATSALAGTNTGELFF.

This chain joins TRBV5-6 and TRBJ2-5; no clear D. V dropped 2 bases and J dropped 7 bases, with 6 bases sitting between them. Germline lookup yields CDR1 SGHDT and CDR2 YYEEEE. The length of the CDR3 is 11 residues. The CDR3 DNA reads as TGTGCCAGCAGCTTTCGTGGGACCCAGTACTTC. This encodes CASSFRGTQYF.

The sample holds many counts of this clonotype. The CDR3 region is CASSLEPGGSSYNEQFF. CDR3 in DNA: TGTGCCAGCAGTTTGGAGCCCGGGGGGAGCTCCTACAATGAGCAGTTCTTC. This chain joins TRBV28 and TRBJ2-1; 7 bases agree with TRBD2. V lost 3 bases and J lost 0; bases outside the gene matches: 8. This CDR3 is 17 amino acids long. Germline-derived CDR1 and CDR2 are MDHEN and SYDVKM.

The V call is TRBV6-1, the J call TRBJ2-7; 8 positions match TRBD1. J was trimmed by 7 bases and V by 7 bases; bases with no gene match: 12. Germline V gene lookup returns CDR1 MNHNS and CDR2 SASEGT. This CDR3 is 14 amino acids long. The CDR3 protein is CASTLGGQVWEQYF. CDR3 nucleotides: TGTGCCAGCACCCTGGGGGGACAGGTCTGGGAGCAGTACTTC.

This clonotype was observed a few times. J is TRBJ2-1 and V is TRBV3-1; 7 positions match TRBD1. Germline-derived CDR1 and CDR2 are LGHDT and YNNKEL (reference sequence). This CDR3 has 16 amino acids. Germline trimming cut 2 bases from V and 8 bases from J; bases unmatched to any gene: 12. DNA of the CDR3: TGTGCCAGCAGCCAAATCCGGGTACAGGGGTTCGATGAGCAGTTCTTC. This gives the protein CASSQIRVQGFDEQFF.

The table lists this clonotype with a few counts. The chain links TRBV12-3 or TRBV12-4 to TRBJ2-1; D is uncertain. This CDR3 is 14 amino acids long. V was shortened by 5 bases and J by 8 bases, with 16 bases between the two germline ends. The CDR3 sequence: CASSLRSFRDEQFF. DNA for the CDR3: TGTGCCAGCAGTCTCAGGAGTTTCCGGGATGAGCAGTTCTTC.

This clonotype has ten or more counts. The chain uses TRBV4-1 and TRBJ1-5; no definite D call. Deletions cut 1 base from V and 3 bases from J, with 7 bases between. CDR1 and CDR2 from the germline V gene are MGHRA and YSYEKL. This CDR3 is built from 14 residues. Written as DNA, the CDR3 is TGCGCCAGCAGCCAAGTTGGCCTCAATCAGCCCCAGCATTTT. Translation: CASSQVGLNQPQHF.

The chain is built from TRBV29-1 and TRBJ2-7, with D unresolved. The CDR3 length is 11 residues. Germline V gene lookup returns CDR1 SQVTM and CDR2 ANQGSEA. The ends were cut back, 6 bases at V and 2 bases at J, with 8 bases in the middle. In DNA form, the CDR3 reads TGCAGCGTCGGCCCAGCCTACGAGCAGTACTTC. This codes for CSVGPAYEQYF.

The CDR3 DNA follows: TGCAGTGCTAGAGTCCGGTACGAGCAGTACTTC. It is translated as CSARVRYEQYF. This sequence joins TRBV20-1 and TRBJ2-7; D is unclear. CDR1 DFQATT and CDR2 SNEGSKA come from the germline V gene (reference sequence). The CDR3 consists of 11 residues. Trimming pared 1 base from V and 4 bases from J, leaving 5 bases between.

This chain connects TRBV28 to TRBJ2-7; D perhaps matches TRBD2 (6 bases). CDR3 length equals 15 residues. V gave up 5 bases and J gave up 6 bases, with 20 bases separating them. The germline V gene encodes CDR1 MDHEN and CDR2 SYDVKM. DNA for the CDR3: TGTGCCAGCAGTCTAACCGGGACTCATAGGACCGAGCAGTACTTC. This sequence encodes CASSLTGTHRTEQYF.

In this sample, this clonotype turned up many times. This chain joins TRBV5-6 and TRBJ2-2; D is undetermined. V shed 0 bases and J shed 2 bases, with 2 bases lying between them. CDR1 and CDR2 (germline): SGHDT, YYEEEE. The CDR3 runs 13 residues. Written as DNA, the CDR3 is TGTGCCAGCAGCTTGGATAACACCGGGGAGCTGTTTTTT. It codes for CASSLDNTGELFF.

In this sample, this clonotype turned up many times. The chain has TRBV24-1 and TRBJ2-1, with 7 bases aligning to TRBD2. The CDR3 runs 14 residues. The V gene end was trimmed by 3 bases and the J gene end by 9 bases; junction bases not matched to a gene: 7. Germline-derived CDR1 and CDR2 are KGHDR and SFDVKD. The CDR3 here is CATSDTPGGGEQFF. CDR3 bases: TGTGCCACCAGTGATACCCCGGGGGGTGGTGAGCAGTTCTTC.

The chain joins TRBV4-2 to TRBJ1-2; maybe TRBD1 (5 bases). The CDR3 has 15 residues. Trimming left V 2 bases short and J 3 bases short, with 13 bases between. Germline-derived CDR1 and CDR2 are LGHNA and YNFKEQ. CDR3 protein: CASSQIPTDYYGYTF. DNA for the CDR3: TGTGCCAGCAGCCAAATCCCGACAGACTACTATGGCTACACCTTC.